This T cell receptor beta chain was identified during a study of T cell responses to AZD1222 COVID-19 vaccine. This clone was detected only a few times. As yet, its antigen is unknown. Overall study findings and caveats: Among those given AZD1222, only five or six were seropositive at baseline. Breadth and depth of Spike-specific TCRs rose after two AZD1222 doses. Per reports, nearly half of all spike-specific TCRs target regions that are unmutated in variants.

From germline, CDR1 is SGHDT and CDR2 YYEEEE. The V gene lost 3 bases and the J gene lost 1 base, with 8 bases spanning the gap. The CDR3 is 15 amino acids. The table came from immunoSEQ multiplex PCR; TCRdb's copy has only in-frame clones and leaves some out. The data show about 140,000 clones, 70% to 90% seen once. The sequencing used peripheral blood, collected on day 0 of AZD1222 vaccination. This sequence originates from an adult in good health. V usage is TRBV5-6 and J usage is TRBJ2-6, with D perhaps matching TRBD2 (5 bases). CDR3 sequence reads: CASSYPGSGANVLTF. The CDR3 DNA reads TGTGCCAGCAGCTATCCGGGATCTGGGGCCAACGTCCTGACTTTC.